The 18 T cell receptor beta chains below come from one sample, sequenced in a study of blood T cell repertoires in COVID-19. Sequenced by immunoSEQ multiplex PCR; TCRdb stores in-frame clones only, minus some. The table lists some 88,000 clones, less than 90% of them singletons. Source material: peripheral blood. All receptors derive from a man aged 55 to 69 with acute or convalescent COVID-19.

This clone came up once. This chain connects TRBV9 to TRBJ2-1; TRBD2 matches at 13 bases. This CDR3 has 14 residues. Germline trimming cut 7 bases from V and 9 bases from J; bases unmatched to any gene: 7. Germline-derived CDR1 and CDR2 are SGDLS and YYNGEE. The CDR3 loop is CASETGLAGAEQFF. The CDR3 DNA reads TGTGCCAGCGAGACTGGACTAGCGGGAGCTGAGCAGTTCTTC.

The rearrangement links TRBV10-1 to TRBJ2-1, with D possibly matching TRBD2 (6 bases). CDR1 and CDR2 from the germline V gene are WNHNN and SYGVQD (reference sequence). V was pared by 8 bases and J by 8 bases, with 22 bases between. The CDR3 consists of 15 residues. The CDR3 nucleotides are TGCGCCAGCGGGGGTCTCCCGGGAGTCCGCGATGAGCAGTTCTTC. Amino acids: CASGGLPGVRDEQFF.

The rearrangement joins TRBV5-4 to TRBJ2-5; possibly TRBD1 for D (5 bases). Trimming took 4 bases from V and 1 from J, leaving 8 bases between them. Germline V gene sequence: CDR1 SGHNT, CDR2 YYREEE (reference sequence). The CDR3 has 13 residues. CDR3: CASSQGFQETQYF. In nucleotides, the CDR3 is TGTGCCAGCAGCCAGGGTTTCCAAGAGACCCAGTACTTC.

The V gene is TRBV19, the J gene TRBJ1-1; D might be TRBD1 (6 bases). Germline loops: CDR1 LNHDA, CDR2 SQIVND (reference sequence). The CDR3 contains 15 residues. V was trimmed by 7 bases and J by 10 bases, leaving 25 bases between them. This CDR3 is CASISIGQPGQVAFF. For the CDR3, the DNA is TGTGCCAGTATTTCGATAGGACAGCCCGGGCAGGTAGCTTTCTTT.

This clone came up a few times. The V call is TRBV5-1, the J call TRBJ1-1; perhaps TRBD1 as D (6 bases). With 2 bases removed from V and 4 bases from J, the gap between germline ends came to 12 bases. This CDR3 comprises 14 residues. CDR1 is SGHRS, CDR2 YFSETQ, per germline. The CDR3 region is CASSFGGGSTEAFF. In nucleotides, the CDR3 is TGCGCCAGCAGCTTTGGGGGCGGGAGCACTGAAGCTTTCTTT.

The chain uses TRBV29-1 and TRBJ1-1; 10 bases fit TRBD1. J gave up 4 bases and V 3 bases, and 11 bases lay outside the gene matches. The V gene's germline CDR1 is SQVTM and CDR2 ANQGSEA. CDR3 size: 16 residues. CDR3 coding DNA: TGCAGCGTTGACGCGGACAGGGGGGAAGCGATCACTGAAGCTTTCTTT. Its protein is CSVDADRGEAITEAFF. The whole variable domain, remainder taken from reference TRBV29-1 and TRBJ1-1, is SAVISQKPSRDICQRGTSLTIQCQVDSQVTMMFWYRQQPGQSLTLIATANQGSEATYESGFVIDKFPISRPNLTFSTLTVSNMSPEDSSIYLCSVDADRGEAITEAFFGQGTRLTVV.

This clone occurred a few times. The rearrangement joins TRBV4-2 to TRBJ2-1, with D possibly being TRBD2 (7 bases). The CDR3 runs to 15 residues. V lost 2 bases and J 5 bases, leaving 13 bases between the germline ends. Germline V gene sequence: CDR1 LGHNA, CDR2 YNFKEQ. In nucleotides, the CDR3 is TGTGCCAGCAGCCAAAGGGGGGGGGCCGACAATGAGCAGTTCTTC. It codes for CASSQRGGADNEQFF.

V usage is TRBV27 and J usage is TRBJ2-7; D might be TRBD2 (5 bases). Trimming removed 6 bases from V and 0 bases from J, with 12 bases in between. CDR1 and CDR2 from the germline V gene are MNHEY and SMNVEV (reference sequence). The CDR3 loop spans 14 amino acids. The CDR3 coding sequence is TGTGCCAGCAGGGTTCGGAGCGGCTCCTACGAGCAGTACTTC. It translates to CASRVRSGSYEQYF.

This rearrangement joins TRBV13 to TRBJ1-3; D is unclear. The CDR3 runs to 12 residues. With 5 bases removed from V and 7 bases from J, the gap between germline ends came to 9 bases. The germline V gene has CDR1 PRHDT and CDR2 FYEKMQ (reference sequence). Here the CDR3 reads CASSRRRNTIYF. In nucleotides, the CDR3 is TGTGCCAGCAGCCGGAGGCGGAACACCATATATTTT.

The rearrangement joins TRBV5-1 to TRBJ2-7; 7 nucleotides match TRBD1. From germline, CDR1 is SGHRS and CDR2 YFSETQ. V was pared by 2 bases and J by 3 bases, with 2 bases of the junction left unmatched. There are 13 residues in the CDR3. The CDR3 coding sequence is TGCGCCAGCAGCTTCGGGACAGACTACGAGCAGTACTTC. It translates to CASSFGTDYEQYF.

The rearrangement links TRBV4-1 to TRBJ2-5, with D tentatively TRBD2 (6 bases). Trimming shortened V by 4 bases and J by 4 bases, and 13 bases separated the two germline ends. Looked up from germline, CDR1 is MGHRA and CDR2 is YSYEKL. The CDR3 loop spans 14 amino acids. The CDR3 region has the DNA TGCGCCAGCAGCCTCTACGGGAGCTTAGAGACCCAGTACTTC. This codes for CASSLYGSLETQYF.

The chain combines TRBV11-2 with TRBJ1-6, with TRBD1 identical over 9 bases. From germline, CDR1 is SGHAT and CDR2 FQNNGV. The CDR3 loop spans 18 amino acids. Germline trimming cut 7 bases from V and 0 bases from J; bases unmatched to any gene: 10. The CDR3 is CASTNGQGTSSYNSPLHF. Here the CDR3 DNA reads TGTGCCAGCACCAATGGACAGGGGACCAGCTCCTATAATTCACCCCTCCACTTT.

This clone occurred a few times. The genes are TRBV4-3 and TRBJ2-3; D unresolved. Germline V gives CDR1 LGHNA, CDR2 YSLEER. The CDR3 is 13 residues long. Trimming cost V 2 bases and J 5 bases, with 8 bases left between them. CDR3 coding DNA: TGCGCCAGCAGCCAAAGCCCAGGAGATACGCAGTATTTT. It translates to CASSQSPGDTQYF.

V usage is TRBV5-4 and J usage is TRBJ2-7; D tentatively fits TRBD1 or TRBD2 (6 bases each). In germline, CDR1 is SGHNT, CDR2 YYREEE (reference sequence). Trimming shortened V by 4 bases and J by 7 bases, and 18 bases separated the two germline ends. This CDR3 is 14 amino acids long. The CDR3 nucleotides read TGTGCCAGCAGCCTGGGGGCTCGGGGGACTGAGCAGTACTTC. This translates into CASSLGARGTEQYF.

The V and J genes are TRBV3-1 (or the pseudogene TRBV3-2) and TRBJ2-7; 7 bases are a match to TRBD1. CDR1 and CDR2 from the germline V gene are LGHDT and YNNKEL (reference sequence). The junction had 6 bases not matched to a gene; V was cut back by 1 base and J by 9 bases. This CDR3 contains 13 residues. CDR3 coding DNA: TGTGCCAGCAGCCAAGGGGACAGCGGTAGGCAGTACTTC. Residues: CASSQGDSGRQYF.

This chain uses TRBV5-1 with TRBJ2-3; 8 nucleotides agree with TRBD1. The CDR3 sequence is 15 residues long. With V trimmed by 4 bases and J by 1 base, 5 bases remained unmatched. From germline, CDR1 is SGHRS and CDR2 YFSETQ. CDR3 region: CASSRWGQGTDTQYF. The DNA of the CDR3 is TGCGCCAGCAGCCGGTGGGGACAGGGCACAGATACGCAGTATTTT.

V gene TRBV19 combines with J gene TRBJ1-2, with 10 bases aligning to TRBD1. Germline V CDR1 and CDR2: LNHDA, SQIVND (reference sequence). The CDR3 extends over 13 amino acids. V trimming: 6 bases; J trimming: 8 bases; junction bases outside the gene matches: 6. This CDR3 reads CASRGQGFLGYTF. The DNA for the CDR3 is TGTGCCAGTAGGGGACAGGGGTTCTTGGGCTACACCTTC. Based on the CDR3 plus reference TRBV19 and TRBJ1-2, the full variable domain is DGGITQSPKYLFRKEGQNVTLSCEQNLNHDAMYWYRQDPGQGLRLIYYSQIVNDFQKGDIAEGYSVSREKKESFPLTVTSAQKNPTAFYLCASRGQGFLGYTFGSGTRLTVV.

V gene TRBV21-1 combines with J gene TRBJ2-2; the table's D call, TRBD2, was not checked against the DNA. TRBV21-1 is reported as a pseudogene. The CDR3 runs 15 residues. CDR3 region: CASIGTSSYSGELFF. The CDR3 nucleotides read TGTGCCAGCATCGGGACTAGCTCCTACTCCGGGGAGCTGTTTTTT.